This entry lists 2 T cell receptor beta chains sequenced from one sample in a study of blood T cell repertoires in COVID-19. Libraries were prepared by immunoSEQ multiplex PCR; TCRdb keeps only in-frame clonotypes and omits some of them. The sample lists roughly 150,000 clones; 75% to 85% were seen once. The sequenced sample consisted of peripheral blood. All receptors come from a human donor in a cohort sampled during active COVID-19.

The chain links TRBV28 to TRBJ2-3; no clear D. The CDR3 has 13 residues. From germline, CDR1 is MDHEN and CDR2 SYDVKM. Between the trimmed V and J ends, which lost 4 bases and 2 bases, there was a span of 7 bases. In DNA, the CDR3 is TGTGCCAGCAGTTCACAAAACACAGATACGCAGTATTTT. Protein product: CASSSQNTDTQYF.

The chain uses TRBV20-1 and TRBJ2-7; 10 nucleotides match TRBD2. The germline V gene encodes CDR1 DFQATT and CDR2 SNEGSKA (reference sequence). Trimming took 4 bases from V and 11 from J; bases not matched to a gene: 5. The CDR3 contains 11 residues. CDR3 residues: CSATEGLAKYF. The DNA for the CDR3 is TGCAGTGCTACCGAGGGACTAGCGAAGTACTTC.